Presented here are 5 T cell receptor beta chains from one specimen sequenced in a study of blood T cell repertoires in COVID-19. Sequenced by immunoSEQ multiplex PCR; TCRdb stores in-frame clones only, minus some. The sample yields around 30,000 clones, about 90% seen once. The sequencing input was peripheral blood. These receptor sequences come from a man aged 45-65 years with active COVID-19.

The chain has TRBV4-2 and TRBJ2-7; 13 nucleotides line up with TRBD2. Per germline, CDR1 LGHNA and CDR2 YNFKEQ. V dropped 0 bases and J dropped 5; count of bases not matched to a gene: 10. The CDR3 runs to 18 residues. CDR3 sequence reads: CASSQEWGQTSGGHEQYF. The CDR3 nucleotides are TGTGCCAGCAGCCAAGAGTGGGGGCAGACTAGCGGGGGGCACGAGCAGTACTTC.

The gene calls are TRBV6-6 and TRBJ2-7; 8 bases are shared with TRBD2. V shed 8 bases, J shed 5 bases, and the junction held 5 bases outside the gene matches. The germline V gene encodes CDR1 MNHNY and CDR2 SVGAGI (reference sequence). This CDR3 has 12 amino acids. CDR3 in amino acids: CASARGGDEQYF. In DNA form, the CDR3 reads TGTGCCAGCGCCCGGGGGGGGGACGAGCAGTACTTC.

The chain employs TRBV11-2 and TRBJ2-3, with D perhaps matching TRBD2 (5 bases). Germline lookup yields CDR1 SGHAT and CDR2 FQNNGV. The CDR3 length is 16 residues. With 1 base removed from V and 2 bases from J, the gap between germline ends came to 13 bases. The CDR3 here is CASSLGVERITDTQYF. The CDR3 DNA sequence: TGTGCCAGCAGCTTAGGTGTGGAGCGGATCACAGATACGCAGTATTTT.

The J gene is TRBJ1-2, the V gene TRBV6-4; 7 bases map to TRBD1. There are 15 residues in the CDR3. CDR1 and CDR2 (germline): MRHNA, SNTAGT. Trimming cost V 6 bases and J 0 bases; bases outside gene matches: 7. The DNA for the CDR3 is TGTGCCAGCAGGGTGTCTGACAGGGCTAACTATGGCTACACCTTC. This encodes CASRVSDRANYGYTF.

The chain couples TRBV4-1 to TRBJ1-1; D is perhaps TRBD1 (6 bases). The germline CDR1 and CDR2 sequences are MGHRA and YSYEKL. The CDR3 is 15 residues long. The germline V and J ends were trimmed by 3 bases and 1 base, with 12 bases remaining between them. The CDR3 DNA reads TGCGCCAGCAGCCACCAGAAGGGGGAGAACACTGAAGCTTTCTTT. Translation gives CASSHQKGENTEAFF.